This T cell receptor beta chain appears in the sequencing data of a study of T cells after yellow fever vaccination. Points from the study as a whole: Detected again after the booster were most primary-vaccination clones, at 95% to 98% CD4 and 70% to 90% CD8.

The J segment lost 6 bases and the V segment lost 4 bases, leaving 8 bases of the junction unmatched. This CDR3 has 14 residues. Germline assignment: CDR1 MNHEY and CDR2 SMNVEV (reference sequence). There are many counts of this clonotype. What it recognizes is unknown. TCRdb analysed the 5' RACE reads with MiXCR anew, one entry per CDR3 protein. The table lists 100,000 to 150,000 distinct CDR3 sequences, under 8% of them singletons. Sequences were derived from CD4+ T cells sorted from PBMCs, sampled roughly 10 days after the first yellow fever vaccination. The chain links TRBV27 to TRBJ1-1; 7 bases are shared with TRBD1. This clonotype originated in a man aged 18 to 29 who received the YFV17D yellow fever vaccine. The CDR3, as DNA: TGTGCCAGCAGTTCAAGGGGGCAGGGGTCTGAAGCTTTCTTT. It encodes CASSSRGQGSEAFF.